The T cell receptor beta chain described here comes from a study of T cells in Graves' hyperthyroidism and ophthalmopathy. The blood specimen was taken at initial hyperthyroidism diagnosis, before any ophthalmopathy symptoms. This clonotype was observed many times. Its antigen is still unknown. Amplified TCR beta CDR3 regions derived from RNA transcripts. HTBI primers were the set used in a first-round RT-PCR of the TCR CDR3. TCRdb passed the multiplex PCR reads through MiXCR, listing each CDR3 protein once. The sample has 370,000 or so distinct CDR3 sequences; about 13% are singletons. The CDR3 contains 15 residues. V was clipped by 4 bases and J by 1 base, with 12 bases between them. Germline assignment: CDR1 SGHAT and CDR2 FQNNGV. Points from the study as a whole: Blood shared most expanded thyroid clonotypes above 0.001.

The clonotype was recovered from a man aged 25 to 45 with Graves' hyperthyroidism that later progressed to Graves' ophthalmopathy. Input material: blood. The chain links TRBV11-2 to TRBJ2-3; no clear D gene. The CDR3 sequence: CASSSAAARTDTQYF. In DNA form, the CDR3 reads TGTGCCAGCAGCTCGGCTGCAGCTCGCACAGATACGCAGTATTTT.